The 12 T cell receptor beta chains presented below share a single source sample, sequenced in a study of T cell responses to AZD1222 COVID-19 vaccine. TCRdb keeps only in-frame clones here, not all; method: immunoSEQ multiplex PCR. The sample lists 160,000 or so clones; less than 90% were seen once. Specimen: peripheral blood, collected on day 0 of AZD1222 vaccination. The source is an adult in good health.

The chain uses TRBV5-6 and TRBJ1-2, with D possibly being TRBD1 (6 bases). V lost 1 base and J lost 7, with 20 bases in between. Germline lookup yields CDR1 SGHDT and CDR2 YYEEEE. CDR3 length: 16 residues. CDR3 in amino acids: CASSLINAGAEVGYTF. DNA for the CDR3: TGTGCCAGCAGCTTGATTAACGCAGGGGCTGAGGTTGGCTACACCTTC. Full variable domain (rest looked up from reference TRBV5-6 and TRBJ1-2): DAGVTQSPTHLIKTRGQQVTLRCSPKSGHDTVSWYQQALGQGPQFIFQYYEEEERQRGNFPDRFSGHQFPNYSSELNVNALLLGDSALYLCASSLINAGAEVGYTFGSGTRLTVV.

This chain's CDR3 is CASNLGRGQGGGETQYF. For the CDR3, the DNA is TGTGCCAGCAACCTCGGTCGGGGACAGGGGGGCGGAGAGACCCAGTACTTC. The gene calls are TRBV5-6 and TRBJ2-5; the match to TRBD1 covers 11 bases. J was trimmed by 4 bases and V by 6 bases; bases with no gene match: 14. The CDR3 covers 17 residues. Germline assignment: CDR1 SGHDT and CDR2 YYEEEE.

The chain uses TRBV24-1 and TRBJ2-7, with D uncertain. There are 13 residues in the CDR3. The V gene's germline CDR1 is KGHDR and CDR2 SFDVKD. Trimming stripped 6 bases from V and 2 bases from J, with 10 bases between. This CDR3 reads CATSLGRAYEQYF. As DNA, the CDR3 is TGTGCCACCAGTCTCGGCAGAGCCTACGAGCAGTACTTC.

The chain employs TRBV10-1 and TRBJ1-6; tentative D call: TRBD1 (5 bases). The CDR3 is made up of 13 amino acids. Germline assignment: CDR1 WNHNN and CDR2 SYGVQD (reference sequence). The V and J ends lost 7 bases and 7 bases respectively, with 11 bases between them. This CDR3 reads CASKRDSNSPLHF. CDR3 nucleotide sequence: TGCGCCAGCAAGAGAGACAGCAATTCACCCCTCCACTTT.

This sequence joins TRBV6-5 and TRBJ1-2; TRBD1 aligns across 9 bases. CDR1 MNHEY and CDR2 SVGAGI come from the germline V gene. Germline trimming cut 5 bases from V and 4 bases from J; bases unmatched to any gene: 8. The CDR3 extends over 15 amino acids. The CDR3 reads CASSTGQGLSYGYTF. The CDR3 DNA sequence: TGTGCCAGCAGTACAGGACAGGGGTTGAGCTATGGCTACACCTTC.

The chain links TRBV10-3 to TRBJ1-5; D possibly corresponds to TRBD1 (5 bases). V was pared by 11 bases and J by 5 bases, with 19 bases between. Germline assignment: CDR1 ENHRY and CDR2 SYGVKD. CDR3 length: 14 residues. CDR3 sequence reads: CAVWSGPGDQPQHF. The CDR3 DNA is TGTGCCGTATGGTCGGGACCGGGCGATCAGCCCCAGCATTTT.

The chain recombines TRBV30 with TRBJ1-2, with D perhaps TRBD1 (5 bases). The CDR3 sequence is 14 residues long. V was shortened by 8 bases and J by 4 bases, with 20 bases between the two germline ends. CDR1 is GTSNPN, CDR2 SVGIG, per germline (reference sequence). The CDR3 DNA is TGTGCCGCTAGGGGCAGCGAAGGAGTCTATGGCTACACCTTC. This encodes CAARGSEGVYGYTF.

The J gene is TRBJ1-1, the V gene TRBV6-5; D is uncertain. The V and J ends lost 4 bases and 1 base respectively, with 7 bases between them. The CDR3 extends over 13 amino acids. Germline CDR1 MNHEY, CDR2 SVGAGI. In DNA, the CDR3 is TGTGCCAGCAGTTCCAAGAGGAACACTGAAGCTTTCTTT. This gives the protein CASSSKRNTEAFF.

V and J are TRBV4-2 and TRBJ2-4; the match to TRBD2 covers 15 bases. V was pared by 6 bases and J by 2 bases, with 8 bases of the junction left unmatched. This CDR3 is built from 18 residues. Germline loops: CDR1 LGHNA, CDR2 YNFKEQ. The CDR3 reads CASSPGLAGGGTKNIQYF. The CDR3 DNA is TGTGCCAGCAGTCCGGGACTAGCGGGGGGCGGGACCAAAAACATTCAGTACTTC.

A single count supports this clone. The chain couples TRBV5-1 to TRBJ1-2; weak D call: TRBD1 (5 bases). Trimming took off 6 bases at V and 4 bases at J, with 16 bases between the two ends. This CDR3 is built from 14 residues. In germline, CDR1 is SGHRS, CDR2 YFSETQ. The CDR3 coding sequence is TGCGCCAGCACCAGGGACTCCGCTGGCTATGGCTACACCTTC. Translating it yields CASTRDSAGYGYTF.

The chain combines TRBV9 with TRBJ1-2, with D possibly matching TRBD1 (5 bases). This CDR3 contains 14 residues. Trimming took off 2 bases at V and 6 bases at J, with 14 bases between the two ends. The germline V gene encodes CDR1 SGDLS and CDR2 YYNGEE. The CDR3 bases are TGTGCCAGCAGCGTTGGGGCAGGACCTAATGGCTACACCTTC. It codes for CASSVGAGPNGYTF.

The gene calls are TRBV20-1 and TRBJ1-6; tentative D call: TRBD1 (5 bases). Germline CDR1 DFQATT, CDR2 SNEGSKA (reference sequence). There are 10 residues in the CDR3. Trimming pared 3 bases from V and 13 bases from J, leaving 7 bases between. The CDR3 spells CSASWGPLHF. For the CDR3, the DNA is TGCAGTGCTAGCTGGGGGCCCCTCCACTTT.